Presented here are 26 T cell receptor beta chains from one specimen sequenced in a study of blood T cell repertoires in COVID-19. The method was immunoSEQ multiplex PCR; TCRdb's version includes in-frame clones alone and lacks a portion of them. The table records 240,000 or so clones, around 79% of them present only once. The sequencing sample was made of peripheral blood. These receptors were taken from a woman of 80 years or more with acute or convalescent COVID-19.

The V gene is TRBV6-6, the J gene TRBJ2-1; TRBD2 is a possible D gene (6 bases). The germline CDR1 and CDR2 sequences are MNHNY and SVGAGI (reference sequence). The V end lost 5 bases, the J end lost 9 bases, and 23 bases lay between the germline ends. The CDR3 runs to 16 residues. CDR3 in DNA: TGTGCCAGCAGTCACAAAACTAGCCCGGCATGGGGTGAGCAGTTCTTC. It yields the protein CASSHKTSPAWGEQFF.

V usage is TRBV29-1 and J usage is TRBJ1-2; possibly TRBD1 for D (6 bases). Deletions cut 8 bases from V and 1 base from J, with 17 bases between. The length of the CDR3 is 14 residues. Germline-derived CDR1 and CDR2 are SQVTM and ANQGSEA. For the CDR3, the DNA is TGCAGCATACCCAGGGGCAGCAATAACTATGGCTACACCTTC. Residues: CSIPRGSNNYGYTF.

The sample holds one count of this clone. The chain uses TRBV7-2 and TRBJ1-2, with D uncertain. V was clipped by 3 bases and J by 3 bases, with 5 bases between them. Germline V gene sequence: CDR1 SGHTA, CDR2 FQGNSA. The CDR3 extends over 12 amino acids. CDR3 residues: CASSFRDYGYTF. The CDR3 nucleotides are TGTGCCAGCAGCTTTCGTGACTATGGCTACACCTTC.

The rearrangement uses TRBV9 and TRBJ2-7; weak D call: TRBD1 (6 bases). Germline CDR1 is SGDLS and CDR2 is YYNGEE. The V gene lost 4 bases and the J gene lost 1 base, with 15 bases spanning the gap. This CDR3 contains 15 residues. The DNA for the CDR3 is TGTGCCAGCAGCCCCAGGACAGCCCCTTCCTACGAGCAGTACTTC. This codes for CASSPRTAPSYEQYF.

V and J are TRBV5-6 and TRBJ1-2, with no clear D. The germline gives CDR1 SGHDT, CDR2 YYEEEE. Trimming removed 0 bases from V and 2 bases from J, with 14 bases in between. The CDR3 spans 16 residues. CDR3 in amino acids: CASSLERQRANYGYTF. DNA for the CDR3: TGTGCCAGCAGCTTGGAGCGGCAGCGGGCCAACTATGGCTACACCTTC.

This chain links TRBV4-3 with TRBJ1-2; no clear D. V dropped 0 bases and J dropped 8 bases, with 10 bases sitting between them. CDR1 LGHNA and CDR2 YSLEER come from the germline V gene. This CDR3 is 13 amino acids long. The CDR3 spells CASSQDSYGGYTF. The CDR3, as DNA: TGCGCCAGCAGCCAAGACTCCTACGGGGGCTACACCTTC.

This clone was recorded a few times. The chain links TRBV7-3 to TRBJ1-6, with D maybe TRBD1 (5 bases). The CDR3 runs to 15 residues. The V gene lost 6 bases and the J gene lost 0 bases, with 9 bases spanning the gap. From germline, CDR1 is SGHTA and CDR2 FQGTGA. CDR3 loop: CASSSGDSYNSPLHF. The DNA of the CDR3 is TGTGCCAGCAGTTCGGGGGACTCCTATAATTCACCCCTCCACTTT.

In DNA form, the CDR3 reads TGTGCCAGCACCCTTCGGGGGTTCGGTGAAGCTTTCTTT. This codes for CASTLRGFGEAFF. The chain joins TRBV7-2 to TRBJ1-1; tentatively, D is TRBD1 (5 bases). V gave up 7 bases and J gave up 7 bases, with 16 bases separating them. The germline V gene has CDR1 SGHTA and CDR2 FQGNSA. The CDR3 is 13 amino acids. The full variable domain, completed using reference TRBV7-2 and TRBJ1-1, is GAGVSQSPSNKVTEKGKDVELRCDPISGHTALYWYRQSLGQGLEFLIYFQGNSAPDKSGLPSDRFSAERTGGSVSTLTIQRTQQEDSAVYLCASTLRGFGEAFFGQGTRLTVV.

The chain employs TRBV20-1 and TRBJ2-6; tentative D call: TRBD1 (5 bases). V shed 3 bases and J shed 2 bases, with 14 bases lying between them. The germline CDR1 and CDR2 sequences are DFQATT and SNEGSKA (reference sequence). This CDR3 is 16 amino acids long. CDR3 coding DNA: TGCAGTGCTAGTCACCAAGGCAGGGCTGGGGCCAACGTCCTGACTTTC. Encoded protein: CSASHQGRAGANVLTF.

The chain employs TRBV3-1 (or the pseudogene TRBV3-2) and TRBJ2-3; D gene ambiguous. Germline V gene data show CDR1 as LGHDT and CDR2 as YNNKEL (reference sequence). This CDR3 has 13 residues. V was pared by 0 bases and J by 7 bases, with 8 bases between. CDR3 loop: CASSQERGNTQYF. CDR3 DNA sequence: TGTGCCAGCAGCCAAGAAAGAGGAAATACGCAGTATTTT.

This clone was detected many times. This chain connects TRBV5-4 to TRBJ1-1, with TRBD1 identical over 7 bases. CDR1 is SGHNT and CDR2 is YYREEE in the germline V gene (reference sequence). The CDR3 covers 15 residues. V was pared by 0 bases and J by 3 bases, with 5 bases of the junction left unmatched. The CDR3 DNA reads TGTGCCAGCAGCTTGGGAGGGCAGGGGGACACTGAAGCTTTCTTT. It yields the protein CASSLGGQGDTEAFF.

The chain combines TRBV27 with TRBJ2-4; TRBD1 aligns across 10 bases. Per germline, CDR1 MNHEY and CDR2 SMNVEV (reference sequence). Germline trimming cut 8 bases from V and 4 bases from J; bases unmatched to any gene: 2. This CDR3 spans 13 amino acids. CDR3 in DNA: TGTGCCAGCGGGGGACAGGGGAAAAACATTCAGTACTTC. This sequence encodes CASGGQGKNIQYF.

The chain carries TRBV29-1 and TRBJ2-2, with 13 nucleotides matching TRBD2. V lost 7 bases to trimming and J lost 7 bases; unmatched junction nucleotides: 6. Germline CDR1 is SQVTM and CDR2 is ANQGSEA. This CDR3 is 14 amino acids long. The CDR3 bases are TGCAGCGGTACTAGCGGGGGGGCCGACGGGGAGCTGTTTTTT. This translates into CSGTSGGADGELFF.

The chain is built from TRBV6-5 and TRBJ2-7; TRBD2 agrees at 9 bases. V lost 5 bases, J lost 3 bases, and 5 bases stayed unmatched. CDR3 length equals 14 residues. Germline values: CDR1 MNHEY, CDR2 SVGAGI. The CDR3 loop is CASSRGLARYEQYF. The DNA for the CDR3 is TGTGCCAGCAGTCGGGGACTAGCCCGCTACGAGCAGTACTTC.

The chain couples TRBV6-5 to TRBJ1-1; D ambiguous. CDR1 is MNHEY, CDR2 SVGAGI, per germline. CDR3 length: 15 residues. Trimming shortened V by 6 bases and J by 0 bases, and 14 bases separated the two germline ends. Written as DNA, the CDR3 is TGTGCCAGCAGGAATGTCGAAACAGTGAACACTGAAGCTTTCTTT. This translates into CASRNVETVNTEAFF.

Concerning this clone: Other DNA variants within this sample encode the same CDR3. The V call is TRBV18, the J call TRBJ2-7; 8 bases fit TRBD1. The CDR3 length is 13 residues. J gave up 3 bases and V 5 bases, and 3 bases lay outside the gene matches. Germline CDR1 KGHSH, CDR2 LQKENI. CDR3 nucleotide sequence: TGTGCCAGCTCAGGACAGGGTAGCTACGAGCAGTACTTC. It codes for CASSGQGSYEQYF. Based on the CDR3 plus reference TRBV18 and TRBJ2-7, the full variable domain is NAGVMQNPRHLVRRRGQEARLRCSPMKGHSHVYWYRQLPEEGLKFMVYLQKENIIDESGMPKERFSAEFPKEGPSILRIQQVVRGDSAAYFCASSGQGSYEQYFGPGTRLTVT.

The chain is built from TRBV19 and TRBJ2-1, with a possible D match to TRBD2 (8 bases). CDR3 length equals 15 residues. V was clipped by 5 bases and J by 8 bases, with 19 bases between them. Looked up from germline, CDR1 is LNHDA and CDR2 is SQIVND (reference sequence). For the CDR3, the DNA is TGTGCCAGTAGTCCACAGGGGACTAGGGGCTATGAGCAGTTCTTC. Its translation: CASSPQGTRGYEQFF.

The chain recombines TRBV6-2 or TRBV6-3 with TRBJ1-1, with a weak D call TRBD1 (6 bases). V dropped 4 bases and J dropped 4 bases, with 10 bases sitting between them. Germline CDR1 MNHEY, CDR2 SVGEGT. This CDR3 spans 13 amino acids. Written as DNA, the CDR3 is TGTGCCAGCAGTTCAGGGGCGGGCACTGAAGCTTTCTTT. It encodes CASSSGAGTEAFF.

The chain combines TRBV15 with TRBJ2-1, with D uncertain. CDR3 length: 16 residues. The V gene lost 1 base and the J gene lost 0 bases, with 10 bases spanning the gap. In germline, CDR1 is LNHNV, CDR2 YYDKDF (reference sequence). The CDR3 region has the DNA TGTGCCACCAGCAGAGCTCGCTTCAGCTCCTACAATGAGCAGTTCTTC. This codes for CATSRARFSSYNEQFF.

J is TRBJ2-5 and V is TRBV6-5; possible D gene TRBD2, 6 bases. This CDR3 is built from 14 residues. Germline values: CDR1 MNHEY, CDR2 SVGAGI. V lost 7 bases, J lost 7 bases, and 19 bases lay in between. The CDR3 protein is CASISGVPVGTQYF. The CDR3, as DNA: TGTGCCAGCATATCGGGGGTGCCTGTTGGGACCCAGTACTTC.

The CDR3 spells CASSLTGGNIQYF. The CDR3 nucleotides are TGTGCCAGCAGCTTGACAGGGGGAAACATTCAGTACTTC. The rearrangement links TRBV5-5 to TRBJ2-4; 8 bases line up with TRBD1. Germline loops: CDR1 SGHKS, CDR2 YYEKEE (reference sequence). Losses at the gene ends were 1 base for V and 6 bases for J; bases not matched to a gene: 0. This CDR3 is built from 13 residues.

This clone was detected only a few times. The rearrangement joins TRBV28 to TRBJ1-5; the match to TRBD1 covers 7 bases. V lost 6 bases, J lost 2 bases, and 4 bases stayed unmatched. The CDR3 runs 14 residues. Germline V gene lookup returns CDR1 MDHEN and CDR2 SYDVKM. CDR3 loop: CASRRGLGNQPQHF. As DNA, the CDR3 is TGTGCCAGCAGGAGGGGGCTTGGCAATCAGCCCCAGCATTTT.

Here the CDR3 reads CASSQERLAGPNEQFF. CDR3 nucleotide sequence: TGTGCCAGCAGCCAAGAGCGACTAGCGGGACCCAATGAGCAGTTCTTC. V usage is TRBV3-1 (or the pseudogene TRBV3-2) and J usage is TRBJ2-1; 11 bases fit TRBD2. The germline V gene has CDR1 LGHDT and CDR2 YNNKEL (reference sequence). The length of the CDR3 is 16 residues. The junction had 4 bases not matched to a gene; V was cut back by 0 bases and J by 6 bases.

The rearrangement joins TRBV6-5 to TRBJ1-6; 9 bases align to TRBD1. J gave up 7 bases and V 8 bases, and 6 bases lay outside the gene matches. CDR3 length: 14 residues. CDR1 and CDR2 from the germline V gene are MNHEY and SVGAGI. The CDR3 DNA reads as TGTGCCAGCGTATGGACAGGGGAAAATTCACCCCTCCACTTT. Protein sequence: CASVWTGENSPLHF.

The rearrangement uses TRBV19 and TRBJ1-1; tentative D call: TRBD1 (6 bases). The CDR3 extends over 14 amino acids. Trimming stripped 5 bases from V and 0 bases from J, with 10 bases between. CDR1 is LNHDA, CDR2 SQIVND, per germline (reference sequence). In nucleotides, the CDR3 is TGTGCCAGTAGTTTGGACAGCTTGAACACTGAAGCTTTCTTT. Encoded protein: CASSLDSLNTEAFF.

The CDR3 loop reads CASSLVGARQVETQYF. CDR3 sequence (DNA): TGTGCCAGCAGTTTAGTGGGGGCTAGACAGGTAGAGACCCAGTACTTC. V usage is TRBV28 and J usage is TRBJ2-5; D possibly corresponds to TRBD1 (6 bases). This CDR3 spans 16 amino acids. V was trimmed by 2 bases and J by 4 bases, leaving 17 bases between them. Germline V lookup: CDR1 MDHEN, CDR2 SYDVKM.